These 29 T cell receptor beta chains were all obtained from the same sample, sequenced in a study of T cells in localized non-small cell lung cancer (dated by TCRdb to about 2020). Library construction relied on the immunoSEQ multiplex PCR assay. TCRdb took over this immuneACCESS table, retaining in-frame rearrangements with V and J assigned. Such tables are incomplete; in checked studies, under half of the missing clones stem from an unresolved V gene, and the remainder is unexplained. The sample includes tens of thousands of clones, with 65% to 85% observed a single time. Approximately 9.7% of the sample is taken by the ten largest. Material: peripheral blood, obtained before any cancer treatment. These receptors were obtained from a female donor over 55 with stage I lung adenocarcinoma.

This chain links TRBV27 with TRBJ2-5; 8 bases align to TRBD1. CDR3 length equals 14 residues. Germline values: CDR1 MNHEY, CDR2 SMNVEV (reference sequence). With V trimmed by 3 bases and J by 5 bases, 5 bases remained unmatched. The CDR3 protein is CASSFQGAWETQYF. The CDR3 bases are TGTGCCAGCAGTTTTCAGGGGGCCTGGGAGACCCAGTACTTC.

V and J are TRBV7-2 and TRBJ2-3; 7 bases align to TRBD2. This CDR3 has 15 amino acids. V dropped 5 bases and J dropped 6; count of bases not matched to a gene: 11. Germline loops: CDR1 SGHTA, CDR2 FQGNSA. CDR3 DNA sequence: TGTGCCAGCAGCCCGAGACTAGCCCCGGGGGATACGCAGTATTTT. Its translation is CASSPRLAPGDTQYF.

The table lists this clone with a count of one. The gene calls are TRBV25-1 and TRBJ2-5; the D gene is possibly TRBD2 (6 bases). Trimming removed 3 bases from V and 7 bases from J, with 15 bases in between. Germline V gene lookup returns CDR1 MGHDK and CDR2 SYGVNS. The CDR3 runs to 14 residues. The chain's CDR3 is CASSETSRGVTQYF. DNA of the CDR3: TGTGCCAGCAGTGAGACCTCCCGCGGGGTGACCCAGTACTTC.

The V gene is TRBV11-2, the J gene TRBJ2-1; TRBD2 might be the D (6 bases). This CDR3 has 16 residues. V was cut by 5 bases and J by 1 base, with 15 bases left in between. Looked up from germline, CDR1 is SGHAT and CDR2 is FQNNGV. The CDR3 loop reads CASSPAGWGSYNEQFF. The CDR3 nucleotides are TGTGCCAGCAGCCCGGCGGGGTGGGGGTCCTACAATGAGCAGTTCTTC. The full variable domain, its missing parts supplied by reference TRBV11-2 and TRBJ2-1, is EAGVAQSPRYKIIEKRQSVAFWCNPISGHATLYWYQQILGQGPKLLIQFQNNGVVDDSQLPKDRFSAERLKGVDSTLKIQPAKLEDSAVYLCASSPAGWGSYNEQFFGPGTRLTVL.

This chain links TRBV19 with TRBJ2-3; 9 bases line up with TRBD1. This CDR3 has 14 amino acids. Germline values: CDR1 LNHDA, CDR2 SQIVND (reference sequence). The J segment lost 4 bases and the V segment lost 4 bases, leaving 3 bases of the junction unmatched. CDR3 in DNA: TGTGCCAGTAGTACACAGGGGGCGTCAGATACGCAGTATTTT. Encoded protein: CASSTQGASDTQYF.

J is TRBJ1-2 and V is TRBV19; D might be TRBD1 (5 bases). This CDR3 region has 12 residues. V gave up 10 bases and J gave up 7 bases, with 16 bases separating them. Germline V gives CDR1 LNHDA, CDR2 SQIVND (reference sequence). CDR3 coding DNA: TGTGCCACGCAGGACAAGGCGGGTGGCTACACCTTC. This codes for CATQDKAGGYTF.

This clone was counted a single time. Here the CDR3 DNA reads TGTGCCAGCAGCGTTGGTAAGGGGAACCAAGAGACCCAGTACTTC. This translates into CASSVGKGNQETQYF. This rearrangement joins TRBV9 to TRBJ2-5; D may be TRBD1 (5 bases). CDR3 length equals 15 residues. The V end was cut by 2 bases, the J end by 0 bases, with 11 bases between. Germline V CDR1 and CDR2: SGDLS, YYNGEE.

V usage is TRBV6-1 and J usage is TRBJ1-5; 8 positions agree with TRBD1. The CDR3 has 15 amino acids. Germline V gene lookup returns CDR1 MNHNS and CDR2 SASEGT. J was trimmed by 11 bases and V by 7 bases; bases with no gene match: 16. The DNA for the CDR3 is TGTGCCAGCATCCCACGGGACAGGATCGCCGGGGCCCAGCATTTT. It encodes CASIPRDRIAGAQHF.

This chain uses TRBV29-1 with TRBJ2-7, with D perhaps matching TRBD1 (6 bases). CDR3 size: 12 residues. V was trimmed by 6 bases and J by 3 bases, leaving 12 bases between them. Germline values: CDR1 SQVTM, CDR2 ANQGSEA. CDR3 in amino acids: CSVTTGYYEQYF. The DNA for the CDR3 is TGCAGCGTGACCACAGGGTACTACGAGCAGTACTTC.

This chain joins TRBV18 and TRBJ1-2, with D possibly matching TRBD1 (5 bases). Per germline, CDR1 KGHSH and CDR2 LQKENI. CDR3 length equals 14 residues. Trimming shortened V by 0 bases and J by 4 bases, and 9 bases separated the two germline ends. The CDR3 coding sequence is TGTGCCAGCTCACCACCGACAGAGACCTATGGCTACACCTTC. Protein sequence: CASSPPTETYGYTF.

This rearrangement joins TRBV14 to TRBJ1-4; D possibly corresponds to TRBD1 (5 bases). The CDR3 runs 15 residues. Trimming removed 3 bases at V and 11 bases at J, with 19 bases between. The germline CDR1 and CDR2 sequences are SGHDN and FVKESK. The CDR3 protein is CASSHKGTGRGKLFF. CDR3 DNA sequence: TGTGCCAGCAGCCATAAGGGGACCGGGCGCGGGAAACTGTTTTTT.

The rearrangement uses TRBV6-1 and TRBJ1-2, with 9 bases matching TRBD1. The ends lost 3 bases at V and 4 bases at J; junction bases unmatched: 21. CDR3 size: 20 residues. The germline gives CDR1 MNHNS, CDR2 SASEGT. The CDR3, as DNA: TGTGCCAGCAGTGATGACGGGGGACAGGGCGCACCCTTTGCTTTCTATGGCTACACCTTC. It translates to CASSDDGGQGAPFAFYGYTF.

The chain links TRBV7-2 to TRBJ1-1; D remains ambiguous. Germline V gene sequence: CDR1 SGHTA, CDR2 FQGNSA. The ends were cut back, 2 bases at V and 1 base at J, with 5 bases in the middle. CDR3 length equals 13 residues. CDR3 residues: CASSLQANTEAFF. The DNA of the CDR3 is TGTGCCAGCAGCTTACAAGCGAACACTGAAGCTTTCTTT. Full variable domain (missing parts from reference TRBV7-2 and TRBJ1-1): GAGVSQSPSNKVTEKGKDVELRCDPISGHTALYWYRQSLGQGLEFLIYFQGNSAPDKSGLPSDRFSAERTGGSVSTLTIQRTQQEDSAVYLCASSLQANTEAFFGQGTRLTVV.

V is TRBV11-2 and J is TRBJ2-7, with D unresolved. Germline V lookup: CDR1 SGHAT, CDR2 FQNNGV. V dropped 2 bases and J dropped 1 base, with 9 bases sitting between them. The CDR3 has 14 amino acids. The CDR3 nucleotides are TGTGCCAGCAGCTTACATCACCAGTCCTACGAGCAGTACTTC. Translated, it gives CASSLHHQSYEQYF.

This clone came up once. CDR3 sequence reads: CASSDGQGAPHYGYTF. CDR3 DNA: TGTGCCAGCAGTGATGGACAGGGGGCGCCCCACTATGGCTACACCTTC. The gene calls are TRBV25-1 and TRBJ1-2, with TRBD1 matching over 11 bases. The trim removed 3 bases at V and 3 bases at J, leaving 6 bases unmatched. The germline CDR1 and CDR2 sequences are MGHDK and SYGVNS. The CDR3 covers 16 residues.

This CDR3 reads CASSPSGQGRYEQYF. In DNA form, the CDR3 reads TGTGCCAGCAGCCCAAGCGGACAGGGCAGATACGAGCAGTACTTC. V usage is TRBV11-2 and J usage is TRBJ2-7, with TRBD1 matching 8 bases. The CDR3 is 15 amino acids. Losses at the gene ends were 5 bases for V and 4 bases for J; bases not matched to a gene: 10. Germline lookup yields CDR1 SGHAT and CDR2 FQNNGV. Looking up the rest from reference TRBV11-2 and TRBJ2-7 gives the full variable domain: EAGVAQSPRYKIIEKRQSVAFWCNPISGHATLYWYQQILGQGPKLLIQFQNNGVVDDSQLPKDRFSAERLKGVDSTLKIQPAKLEDSAVYLCASSPSGQGRYEQYFGPGTRLTVT.

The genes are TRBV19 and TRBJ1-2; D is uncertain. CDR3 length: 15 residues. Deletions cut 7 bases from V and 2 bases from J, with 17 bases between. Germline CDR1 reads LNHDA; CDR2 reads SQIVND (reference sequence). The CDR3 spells CASTHDPAGNYGYTF. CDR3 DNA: TGTGCCAGTACCCACGACCCAGCAGGAAACTATGGCTACACCTTC.

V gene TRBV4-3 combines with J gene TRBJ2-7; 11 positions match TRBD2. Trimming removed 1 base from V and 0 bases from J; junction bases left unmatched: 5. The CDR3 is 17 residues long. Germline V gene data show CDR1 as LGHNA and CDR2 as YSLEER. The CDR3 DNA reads TGCGCCAGCAGCCAAGGAACCGGGACTAGCGGCTCCTACGAGCAGTACTTC. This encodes CASSQGTGTSGSYEQYF.

The CDR3, as DNA: TGTGCCAGCAGCTCGGGACTTGGGACCCAGTACTTC. Protein sequence: CASSSGLGTQYF. V gene TRBV7-7 combines with J gene TRBJ2-5; possible D gene TRBD2, 6 bases. The CDR3 runs to 12 residues. Trimming took 4 bases from V and 7 from J, leaving 10 bases between them. The germline gives CDR1 SSHAT, CDR2 FNYEAQ (reference sequence).

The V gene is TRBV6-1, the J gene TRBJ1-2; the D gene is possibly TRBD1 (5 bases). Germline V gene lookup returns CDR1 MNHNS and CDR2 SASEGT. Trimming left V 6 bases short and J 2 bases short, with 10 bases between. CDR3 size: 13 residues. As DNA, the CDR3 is TGTGCCAGCAGGGGGACGTGGAACTATGGCTACACCTTC. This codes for CASRGTWNYGYTF.

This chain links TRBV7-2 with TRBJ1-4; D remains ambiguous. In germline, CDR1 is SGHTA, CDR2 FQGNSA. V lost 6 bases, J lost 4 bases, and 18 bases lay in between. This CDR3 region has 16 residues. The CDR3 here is CASRRSGVAFNEKLFF. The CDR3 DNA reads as TGTGCCAGCAGAAGGAGCGGGGTAGCTTTTAATGAAAAACTGTTTTTT.

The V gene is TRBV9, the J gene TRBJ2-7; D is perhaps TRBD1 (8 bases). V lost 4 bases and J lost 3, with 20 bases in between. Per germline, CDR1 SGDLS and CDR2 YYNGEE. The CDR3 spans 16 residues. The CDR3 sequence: CASSPGGGQVGYEQYF. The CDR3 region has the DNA TGTGCCAGCAGCCCAGGGGGGGGACAGGTCGGCTACGAGCAGTACTTC.

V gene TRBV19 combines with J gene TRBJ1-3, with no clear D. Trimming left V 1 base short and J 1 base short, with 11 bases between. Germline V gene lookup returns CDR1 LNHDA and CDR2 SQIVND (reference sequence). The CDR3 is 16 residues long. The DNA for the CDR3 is TGTGCCAGTAGTATAGCGGGGATTGCGTCTGGAAACACCATATATTTT. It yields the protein CASSIAGIASGNTIYF.

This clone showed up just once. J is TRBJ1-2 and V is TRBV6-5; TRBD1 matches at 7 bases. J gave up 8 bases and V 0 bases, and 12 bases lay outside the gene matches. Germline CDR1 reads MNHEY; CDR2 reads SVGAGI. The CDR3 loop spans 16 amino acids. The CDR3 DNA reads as TGTGCCAGCAGTTACTCTGGGACAGACATAATAGGAGGCTACACCTTC. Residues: CASSYSGTDIIGGYTF.

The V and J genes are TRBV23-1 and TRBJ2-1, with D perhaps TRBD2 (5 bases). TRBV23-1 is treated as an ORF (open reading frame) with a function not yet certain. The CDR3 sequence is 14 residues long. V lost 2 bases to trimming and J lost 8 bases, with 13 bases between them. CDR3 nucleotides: TGCGCCAGCAGTCAACGGGAATACTGCGATGAGCAGTTCTTC. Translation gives CASSQREYCDEQFF.

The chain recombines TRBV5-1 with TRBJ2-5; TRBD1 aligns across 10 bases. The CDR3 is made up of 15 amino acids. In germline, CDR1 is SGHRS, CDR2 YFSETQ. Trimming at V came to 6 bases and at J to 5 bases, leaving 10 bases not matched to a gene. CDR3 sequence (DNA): TGCGCCAGCACCAGATCCGGACAGGGGGAGGAGACCCAGTACTTC. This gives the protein CASTRSGQGEETQYF.

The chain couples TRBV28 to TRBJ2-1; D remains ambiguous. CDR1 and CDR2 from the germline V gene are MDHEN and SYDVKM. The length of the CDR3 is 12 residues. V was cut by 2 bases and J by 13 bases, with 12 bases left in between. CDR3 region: CASSLLRTKQFF. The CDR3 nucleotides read TGTGCCAGCAGTTTACTAAGGACGAAACAGTTCTTC.

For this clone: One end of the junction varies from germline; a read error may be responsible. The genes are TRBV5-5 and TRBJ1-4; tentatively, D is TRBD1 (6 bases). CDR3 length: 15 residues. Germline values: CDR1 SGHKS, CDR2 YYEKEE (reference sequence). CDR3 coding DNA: TGCGCCAGCAGCTACTCAGGGGCGGGGAGGGAAAAACTGTTTTTT. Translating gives CASSYSGAGREKLFF. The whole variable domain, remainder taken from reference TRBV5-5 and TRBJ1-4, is DAGVTQSPTHLIKTRGQQVTLRCSPISGHKSVSWYQQVLGQGPQFIFQYYEKEERGRGNFPDRFSARQFPNYSSELNVNALLLGDSALYLCASSYSGAGREKLFFGSGTQLSVL.

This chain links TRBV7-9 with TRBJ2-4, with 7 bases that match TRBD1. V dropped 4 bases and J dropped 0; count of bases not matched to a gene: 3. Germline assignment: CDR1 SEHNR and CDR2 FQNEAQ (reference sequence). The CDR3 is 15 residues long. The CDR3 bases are TGTGCCAGCAGCTCCGGGACAGAAGCCAAAAACATTCAGTACTTC. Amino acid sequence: CASSSGTEAKNIQYF.